This T cell receptor (beta chain) was captured by sequencing in a study of human T cells and chemical hapten exposure. The wider study: On the upper back, patch tests were applied with 0.01% DPC and read at 6 days. Chiefly women, the patients showed alopecia areata, totalis or universalis.

The length of the CDR3 is 11 residues. Germline CDR1 and CDR2: SQVTM and ANQGSEA. The V gene end was trimmed by 6 bases and the J gene end by 8 bases; junction bases not matched to a gene: 2. Time point reported: patch test 1, 2 weeks after DPC sensitization. Treatment in this sample: therapeutic diphenylcyclopropenone sensitization with weekly scalp DPC. Each patch test followed a blood draw. This clonotype was detected many times. In TCRdb, the RACE reads were re-called with MiXCR into one record per CDR3 protein. Altogether more than 65,000 distinct CDR3 sequences are present, about 6.8% being singletons, with the ten largest covering roughly 1.5%.

J is TRBJ2-1 and V is TRBV29-1, with TRBD1 matching over 9 bases. Here the sequenced sample was whole blood, taken in connection with sensitization to the hapten diphenylcyclopropenone (DPC). The TCR sequence derives from a young woman with alopecia areata. Some clones in this sample may be carry-over from other donors' samples. Here the CDR3 DNA reads TGCAGCGTCGGGACAGGGTATGAGCAGTTCTTC. Protein sequence: CSVGTGYEQFF.